This is a list of T cell receptor beta chains from one sample in a study of Graves' ophthalmopathy and Graves' hyperthyroidism. In TCRdb, the multiplex PCR reads were re-called with MiXCR into one record per CDR3 protein. The table lists about 370,000 distinct CDR3 sequences, 15% to 20% of them singletons. Sequenced: peripheral blood. Every receptor here comes from an adult woman with stable Graves' hyperthyroidism. Each CDR3 is given with its conserved first and last residue. A D gene is named only where the DNA matches it firmly. Where a row states a size, it is once, few, many or the class of an expanded clone; other rows omit it.

V	J	size	D	DNA	CDR3
TRBV6-2/TRBV6-3	TRBJ2-2	few	TRBD1	TGTGCCAGCAGTTCAGGGGGAAAATACGCCGGGGAGCTGTTTTTT	CASSSGGKYAGELFF
TRBV15	TRBJ1-6	few	.	TGTGCCACCAGCAGAGATTTGGCAGGGATTAATTCACCCCTCCACTTT	CATSRDLAGINSPLHF
TRBV6-1	TRBJ2-2	.	TRBD2	TGTGCCAGCAGTGATAGCGGGAGGGACACCGGGGAGCTGTGTTTT	CASSDSGRDTGELCF
TRBV4-1	TRBJ1-5	many	TRBD1	TGCGCCAGCAGCCAAGATGAGGGGGCCAGGAATCAGCCCCAGCATTTT	CASSQDEGARNQPQHF
TRBV6-1	TRBJ1-5	.	.	TGTGCCAGCAGTACCCAGGGACACGAGCCCCAGCATTTT	CASSTQGHEPQHF
TRBV6-1	TRBJ2-5	many	.	TGTGCCAGCAGGGGGTACCAAGAGACCCAGTACTTC	CASRGYQETQYF
TRBV6-5	TRBJ1-3	many	TRBD1	TGTGCCAGCAGTTACTCCGGGACAGGGGTCGGAAACACCATATATTTT	CASSYSGTGVGNTIYF
TRBV20-1	TRBJ1-2	many	TRBD1	TGCAGTGCTGGCGGGACAGGGAACTATGGCTACACCTTC	CSAGGTGNYGYTF
TRBV6-5	TRBJ1-2	.	TRBD1	TGTGCCAGCAGTTACTCGACTCCGACAGGGAGGAACTATGGCTACACCTTC	CASSYSTPTGRNYGYTF
TRBV19	TRBJ1-1	many	.	TGTGCCAGTAGTATATCGAAGGGTTGGACTGAAGCTTTCTTT	CASSISKGWTEAFF
TRBV6-2/TRBV6-3	TRBJ1-1	many	.	TGTGCCAGCAGTTCCCCGACGATGGGACTACCTGAAGCTTTCTTT	CASSSPTMGLPEAFF
TRBV10-3	TRBJ2-7	many	.	TGTGCCATCAGTGACCGGGTAAAGGGCAAGAACTACGAGCAGTACTTC	CAISDRVKGKNYEQYF
TRBV10-3	TRBJ2-2	many	TRBD1	TGTGCCATCTCCCCGACAGGGCGCACCGGGGAGCTGTTTTTT	CAISPTGRTGELFF
TRBV7-8	TRBJ1-5	many	.	TGTGCCAGCAGACCCGGGGTTGCTTTGGAGCCCCAGCATTTT	CASRPGVALEPQHF
TRBV3-1	TRBJ2-2	.	TRBD2	TGTGCCAGCACCCCGGTGTCTAGCGGGAGGGAAACCGGGGAGCTGTTGTTT	CASTPVSSGRETGELLF
TRBV19	TRBJ2-2	many	.	TGTGCCAGTACCCAGCGAGGCGGGGAGCTGTTTTTT	CASTQRGGELFF
TRBV6-5	TRBJ2-5	.	.	TGTGCCAGCAGTTACTCGAGAGGGTTCGGGGAGACCCAGTACTTC	CASSYSRGFGETQYF
TRBV11-2	TRBJ2-7	many	.	TGTGCCAGCAGCTTAGGAGACGGCTTGGCCTACGAGCAGTACTTC	CASSLGDGLAYEQYF
TRBV7-8	TRBJ2-5	many	.	TGTGCCAGCAGCTTAGTCGAAGAAGAGACCCAGTACTTC	CASSLVEEETQYF
TRBV5-1	TRBJ1-1	.	.	TGCGCCAGCAGCTTGTCAACGGGAGTCGGTGAAGCTTTCTTT	CASSLSTGVGEAFF
TRBV6-1	TRBJ2-7	many	.	TGTGCGGGTAAGGCGTTTGCGGGTAACTACGAGCAGTACTTC	CAGKAFAGNYEQYF
TRBV13	TRBJ1-3	.	.	TGTGCCAGCAGCTTAAGAAACACCATATATTTT	CASSLRNTIYF
TRBV28	TRBJ2-4	many	.	TGTGCCAGCAGTTTTTCCAGGGGGGGCTATGACAAAAACATTCAGTACTTC	CASSFSRGGYDKNIQYF
TRBV2	TRBJ2-4	many	TRBD2	TGTGCCAGCAAGTTGATAGGACTAGCGGACGCCAAAAACATTCAGTACTTC	CASKLIGLADAKNIQYF